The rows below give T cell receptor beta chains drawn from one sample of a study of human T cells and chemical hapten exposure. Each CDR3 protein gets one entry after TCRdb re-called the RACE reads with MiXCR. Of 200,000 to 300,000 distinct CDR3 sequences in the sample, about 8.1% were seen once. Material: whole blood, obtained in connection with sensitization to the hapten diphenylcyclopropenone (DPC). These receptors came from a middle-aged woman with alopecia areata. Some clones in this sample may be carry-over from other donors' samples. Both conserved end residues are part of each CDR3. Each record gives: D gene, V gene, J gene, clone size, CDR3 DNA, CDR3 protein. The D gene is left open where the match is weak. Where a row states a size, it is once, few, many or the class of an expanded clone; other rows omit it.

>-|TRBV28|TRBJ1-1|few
TGTGCCAGCAGCAATCCCTCCACCACTGAAGCTTTCTTT
CASSNPSTTEAFF
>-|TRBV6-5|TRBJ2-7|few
TGTGCCAGCAGTTCACCACGACCGACCTACGAGCAGTACTTC
CASSSPRPTYEQYF
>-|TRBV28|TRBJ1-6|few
TGTGCCAGCAGTTCGCCGGGATCACCCCTCCACTTT
CASSSPGSPLHF
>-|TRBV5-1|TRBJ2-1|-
TGCGCCAGCAGCCCCCAAGGTCCGGGATCCTACAATGAGCAGTTCTTC
CASSPQGPGSYNEQFF
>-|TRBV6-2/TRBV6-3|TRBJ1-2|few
TGTGCCAGCAGCTACCCATCTTATGGCTACACCTTC
CASSYPSYGYTF
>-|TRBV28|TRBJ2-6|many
TGTGCCAGCAGTTTATTTCGGGGTTCTGGGGCCAACGTCCTGACTTTC
CASSLFRGSGANVLTF
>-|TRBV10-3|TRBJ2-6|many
TGTGCCATCAGCCAACAGGGAACTGGGGCCAACGTCCTGACTTTC
CAISQQGTGANVLTF
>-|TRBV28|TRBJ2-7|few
TGTGCCAGCAGGGAGGGACGGCTGTACGAGCAGTACTTC
CASREGRLYEQYF
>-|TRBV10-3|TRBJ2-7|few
TGTGCCATCAGTGAGTCGGTAGGCGCGCTTTCATACGAGCAGTACTTC
CAISESVGALSYEQYF
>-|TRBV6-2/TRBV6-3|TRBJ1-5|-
TGTGCCAGCCAAGGGCCTTTACCAGGTCACAATCAGCCCCAGCATTTT
CASQGPLPGHNQPQHF
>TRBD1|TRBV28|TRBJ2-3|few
TGTGCCAGCAGTTTACGCCCAGGGGGCGGGGGCACAGATACGCAGTATTTT
CASSLRPGGGGTDTQYF
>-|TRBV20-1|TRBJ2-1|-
TGCAGTGCAAACAGGGGCGGGAGTCTCAATGAGCAGTTCTTC
CSANRGGSLNEQFF
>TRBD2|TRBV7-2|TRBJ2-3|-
TGTGCCAGCAGCCCCCAAGCGGGAGGGCTGAACACAGATACGCAGTATTTT
CASSPQAGGLNTDTQYF
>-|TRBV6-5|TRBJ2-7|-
TGTGCCAGCAGTTACAGAGCCGGGACCGCGGCCAAGAGCTCCTACGAGCAGTACTTC
CASSYRAGTAAKSSYEQYF
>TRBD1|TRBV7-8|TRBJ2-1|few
TGTGCCAGCAGCTTCCCGGGACAGGGAAATGAGCAGTTCTTC
CASSFPGQGNEQFF
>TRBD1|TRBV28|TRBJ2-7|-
TGTGCCAGCAGTTTGCCCGGGACAGTCTACGAGCAGTACTTC
CASSLPGTVYEQYF
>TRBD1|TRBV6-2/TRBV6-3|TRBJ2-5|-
TGTGCCAGCAGTTCCGGACAGGGGAACCGCCAAGAGACCCAGTACTTC
CASSSGQGNRQETQYF
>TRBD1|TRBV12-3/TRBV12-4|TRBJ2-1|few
TGTGCCAGCAGCCCCCGACAGGGCACCCTCTACAATGAGCAGTTCTTC
CASSPRQGTLYNEQFF
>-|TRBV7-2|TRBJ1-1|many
TGTGCCAGCAGCGCTCTTATGAACACTGAAGCTTTCTTT
CASSALMNTEAFF
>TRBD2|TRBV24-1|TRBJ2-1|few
TGTGCCACCAGTGACCACAGGCGGGAGACGGATGAGCAGTTCTTC
CATSDHRRETDEQFF
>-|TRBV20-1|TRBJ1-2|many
TGCAGTGCTAGAGTTATCGGGGACTATGGCTACACCTTC
CSARVIGDYGYTF
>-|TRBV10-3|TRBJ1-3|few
TGTGCCATCAGTCCAGGATTGAGAGGAAACACCATATATTTT
CAISPGLRGNTIYF
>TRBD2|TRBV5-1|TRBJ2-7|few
TGCGCCAGCAGCTTGGGTCCGGCGGGAGGGACCTACGAGCAGTACTTC
CASSLGPAGGTYEQYF
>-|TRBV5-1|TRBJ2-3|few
TGCGCCAGCAGCGGACTCAGTTTCTTAGATACGCAGTATTTT
CASSGLSFLDTQYF
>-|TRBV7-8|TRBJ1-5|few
TGTGCCAGCAGCGTAAGACAGGTCGGGGGCAATCAGCCCCAGCATTTT
CASSVRQVGGNQPQHF
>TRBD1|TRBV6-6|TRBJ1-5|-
TGTGCCAGCAGTCAGACAGGGGGCAGGAACAATCAGCCCCAGCATTTT
CASSQTGGRNNQPQHF
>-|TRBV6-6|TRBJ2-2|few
TGTGCCAGCAGCGGACAGACCGGGGAGCTGTTTTTT
CASSGQTGELFF
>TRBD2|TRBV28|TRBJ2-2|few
TGTGCCAGCAGTCCACTAGCGGAGAACACCGGGGAGCTGTTTTTT
CASSPLAENTGELFF
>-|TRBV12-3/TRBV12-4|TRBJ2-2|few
TGTGCCAGCAGTCCTACTCCGGGACCCACGAACACCGGGGAGCTGTTTTTT
CASSPTPGPTNTGELFF
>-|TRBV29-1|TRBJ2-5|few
TGCAGCGTTGCCCCAGGAGCCATTAAAGAGACCCAGTACTTC
CSVAPGAIKETQYF
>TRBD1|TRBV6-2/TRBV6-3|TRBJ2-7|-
TGTGCCAGCAGTGTCAGACAGGGCCCATCCTACGAGCAGTACTTC
CASSVRQGPSYEQYF
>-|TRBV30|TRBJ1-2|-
TGTGCCTGGAGTTCGACAGTGGGTGGCTACACCTTC
CAWSSTVGGYTF
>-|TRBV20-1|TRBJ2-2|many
TGCAGTGTCCCCTTAGACCCCGGGGAGCTGTTTTTT
CSVPLDPGELFF
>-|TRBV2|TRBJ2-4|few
TGTGCCAGCAGTCCCTGGGACATTCAGTACTTC
CASSPWDIQYF
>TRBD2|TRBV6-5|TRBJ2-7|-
TGTGCCAGCAGTTACTCGTATAGCGGGGTCTACGAGCAGTACTTC
CASSYSYSGVYEQYF
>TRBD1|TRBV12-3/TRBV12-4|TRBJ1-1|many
TGTGCCAGCACCTTGGGACAGGGGACCTACACTGAAGCTTTCTTT
CASTLGQGTYTEAFF
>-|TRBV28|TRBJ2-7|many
TGTGCCAGCAGTTGGGGGAGTGTGGGGCTATACGAGCAGTACTTC
CASSWGSVGLYEQYF
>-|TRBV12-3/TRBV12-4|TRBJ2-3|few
TGTGCCAGCACAACAGGAGAGACAGATACGCAGTATTTT
CASTTGETDTQYF
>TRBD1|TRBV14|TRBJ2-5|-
TGTGCCAGCAGCCCGTGGACAGGCGCGAAAGAGACCCAGTACTTC
CASSPWTGAKETQYF
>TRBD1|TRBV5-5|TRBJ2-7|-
TGTGCCAGCAGGGGGACAGGGGGACCCTACGAGCAGTACTTC
CASRGTGGPYEQYF
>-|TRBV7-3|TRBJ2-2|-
TGTGCCAGCACCGAGGGGGCGAACACCGGGGAGCTGTTTTTT
CASTEGANTGELFF
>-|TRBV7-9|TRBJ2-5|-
TGTGCCATCGCCGAACAGCTACTCCAAGAGACCCAGTACTTC
CAIAEQLLQETQYF
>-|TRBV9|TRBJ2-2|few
TGTGCCAGCAGGGACGGACTGGAAGCGGGGGAGCTGTTTTTT
CASRDGLEAGELFF
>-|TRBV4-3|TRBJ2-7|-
TGCGCCAGCAGCCAAGATCGCGGAGGGGGCGACTACGAGCAGTACTTC
CASSQDRGGGDYEQYF
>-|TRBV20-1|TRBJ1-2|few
TGCAGTGCTAGAGATCAAGGGAGAGACTATGGCTACACCTTC
CSARDQGRDYGYTF
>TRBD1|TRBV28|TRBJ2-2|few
TGTGCCAGCAGAGAGGAAAGGGGGCTAAACACCGGGGAGCTGTTTTTT
CASREERGLNTGELFF
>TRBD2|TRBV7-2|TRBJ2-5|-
TGTGCCAGCAGCTCGACTAGCGGGCCCCAAGAGACCCAGTACTTC
CASSSTSGPQETQYF
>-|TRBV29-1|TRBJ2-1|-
TGCAGCGTCGACCTCCTGGCGGGAAGCTCCTACAATGAGCAGTTCTTC
CSVDLLAGSSYNEQFF
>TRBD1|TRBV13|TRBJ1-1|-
TGTGCCAGCAGCTTAGCCAATTGGCTGGACAGGGTTACTGAAGCTTTCTTT
CASSLANWLDRVTEAFF
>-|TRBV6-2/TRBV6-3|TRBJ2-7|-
TGTGCCAGCAGTCTCCAGAACATCTACGAGCAGTACTTC
CASSLQNIYEQYF
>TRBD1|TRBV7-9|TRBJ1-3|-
TGTGCCAGCAGCGCGAGGACAGGGATAAACACCATATATTTT
CASSARTGINTIYF
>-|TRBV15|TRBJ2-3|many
TGTGCCACCAGCAGAGATCAGGGCCCAGATACGCAGTATTTT
CATSRDQGPDTQYF
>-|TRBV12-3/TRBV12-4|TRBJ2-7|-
TGTGCCAGCAGTCCAAGGGTAGCGGCTGCTGGTGAGCAGTACTTC
CASSPRVAAAGEQYF
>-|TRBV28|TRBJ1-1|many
TGTGCCAGCAGTCCCCCGGTGGGGGGCGGACAGATGAACACTGAAGCTTTCTTT
CASSPPVGGGQMNTEAFF
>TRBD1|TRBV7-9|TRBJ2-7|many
TGTGCCAGCAGCTTAGCCCACGGGACAGGGGATTACGAGCAGTACTTC
CASSLAHGTGDYEQYF
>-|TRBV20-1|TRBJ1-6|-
TGCAGTGCTAAGGGGGGCTCTTGGAATTCACCCCTCCACTTT
CSAKGGSWNSPLHF
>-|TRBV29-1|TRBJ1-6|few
TGCAGCGTTTTGGTGGACTATAATTCACCCCTCCACTTT
CSVLVDYNSPLHF